The 13 T cell receptor beta chains listed next were all sequenced from one sample in a study of OX40 agonist ivuxolimab in advanced cancers. Library prep was done by the immunoSEQ multiplex PCR assay. TCRdb mirrors the immuneACCESS table, restricted to in-frame sequences. Some clones are absent from its copies; in checked studies, under half trace to an unresolved V gene, and the reason for the others is unknown. Across this sample there are 65,000 to 90,000 clones, with about 90% seen only once. The biggest ten clones account for about 0.72% of the sample. The sample here was CD4+ or CD8+ T cells sorted from blood, taken in a trial of the OX40 agonist ivuxolimab. These receptors came from an adult with an advanced solid tumor such as melanoma, head and neck, liver or kidney cancer.

The V and J genes are TRBV10-3 and TRBJ2-1; D tentatively reads TRBD1 or TRBD2 (6 bases each). The length of the CDR3 is 16 residues. In germline, CDR1 is ENHRY, CDR2 SYGVKD. Trimming took 6 bases from V and 0 from J, leaving 15 bases between them. The CDR3 bases are TGTGCCATCAGGTCGGAGGGGGTAAGCTCCTACAATGAGCAGTTCTTC. This encodes CAIRSEGVSSYNEQFF.

The CDR3 DNA reads TGTGCCAGCAGTGAGCGGGAGGTCGTCCACAATGAGCAGTTCTTC. As protein: CASSEREVVHNEQFF. The genes are TRBV2 and TRBJ2-1; 8 positions agree with TRBD2. CDR3 size: 15 residues. J gave up 5 bases and V 3 bases, and 6 bases lay outside the gene matches. CDR1 and CDR2 from the germline V gene are SNHLY and FYNNEI.

There are a few counts of this clone. V usage is TRBV6-1 and J usage is TRBJ2-2; D is perhaps TRBD2 (6 bases). Germline V gene data show CDR1 as MNHNS and CDR2 as SASEGT. The CDR3 runs 14 residues. Trimming shortened V by 6 bases and J by 8 bases, and 16 bases separated the two germline ends. The CDR3 DNA reads as TGTGCCAGCAGAGGGAGGATCGGACCGGGGGAGCTGTTTTTT. Its translation: CASRGRIGPGELFF.

The rearrangement joins TRBV5-8 to TRBJ2-7, with D tentatively TRBD1 or TRBD2 (5 bases each). The CDR3 is made up of 15 amino acids. Trimming shortened V by 1 base and J by 0 bases, and 11 bases separated the two germline ends. The germline V gene encodes CDR1 SGHTS and CDR2 YDEGEE. DNA for the CDR3: TGTGCCAGCAGCTTGAGTGGGACCGTCTCCTACGAGCAGTACTTC. It encodes CASSLSGTVSYEQYF.

The CDR3 protein is CSVIRDRASGELFF. CDR3 nucleotides: TGCAGCGTCATCCGGGACAGGGCCTCCGGGGAGCTGTTTTTT. This chain connects TRBV29-1 to TRBJ2-2; 9 bases fit TRBD1. Trimming at V came to 6 bases and at J to 6 bases, leaving 8 bases not matched to a gene. Germline CDR1 is SQVTM and CDR2 is ANQGSEA. This CDR3 contains 14 residues.

The chain joins TRBV9 to TRBJ2-5; 7 nucleotides match TRBD1. There are 18 residues in the CDR3. Germline CDR1 is SGDLS and CDR2 is YYNGEE. Unmatched junction bases numbered 14, after V lost 3 bases and J lost 0 bases. CDR3 coding DNA: TGTGCCAGCAGCGCCAGGGCCGGGGACAGCGAGTACCAAGAGACCCAGTACTTC. Its protein product is CASSARAGDSEYQETQYF.

The genes are TRBV1 and TRBJ1-1. TRBV1 is annotated as a pseudogene. This CDR3 is built from 16 residues. The CDR3: CTSSQPGRNMNTEAFF. The CDR3 DNA follows: TGCACCAGCAGCCAACCGGGACGCAACATGAACACTGAAGCTTTCTTT.

V usage is TRBV19 and J usage is TRBJ1-5, with 10 bases that match TRBD1. This CDR3 is 14 amino acids long. In germline, CDR1 is LNHDA, CDR2 SQIVND (reference sequence). Trimming took 7 bases from V and 4 from J; bases not matched to a gene: 4. CDR3 coding DNA: TGTGCCAGTAAGTCGGGACAGGGGAATCAGCCCCAGCATTTT. Translating gives CASKSGQGNQPQHF.

The J gene is TRBJ2-4, the V gene TRBV6-5; D is uncertain. Germline lookup yields CDR1 MNHEY and CDR2 SVGAGI. V was shortened by 0 bases and J by 3 bases, with 9 bases between the two germline ends. The CDR3 extends over 15 amino acids. The CDR3 DNA reads as TGTGCCAGCAGTTACTCGGGCCCAGGCAAAAACATTCAGTACTTC. Its translation is CASSYSGPGKNIQYF.

The chain combines TRBV28 with TRBJ1-4; D is possibly TRBD1 (6 bases). CDR3 size: 16 residues. Germline-derived CDR1 and CDR2 are MDHEN and SYDVKM. Trimming left V 5 bases short and J 5 bases short, with 18 bases between. Here the CDR3 reads CASSPQTLGQNEKLFF. The CDR3 DNA follows: TGTGCCAGCAGTCCCCAAACCCTAGGACAGAATGAAAAACTGTTTTTT.

This rearrangement joins TRBV19 to TRBJ2-4, with unresolved D. V was cut by 3 bases and J by 0 bases, with 6 bases left in between. Germline V gene lookup returns CDR1 LNHDA and CDR2 SQIVND (reference sequence). This CDR3 has 14 amino acids. CDR3: CASSIQLAKNIQYF. DNA of the CDR3: TGTGCCAGTAGTATCCAATTAGCCAAAAACATTCAGTACTTC.

This clone has a handful of counts. The chain is built from TRBV20-1 and TRBJ1-1; D not certain. Trimming cost V 1 base and J 10 bases, with 10 bases left between them. The CDR3 totals 11 residues. In germline, CDR1 is DFQATT, CDR2 SNEGSKA (reference sequence). CDR3 sequence reads: CSARAGGLAFF. The CDR3 coding sequence is TGCAGTGCTAGAGCCGGAGGGTTAGCTTTCTTT.

The chain uses TRBV7-2 and TRBJ1-2, with 9 bases fitting TRBD1. The germline V gene encodes CDR1 SGHTA and CDR2 FQGNSA. V lost 5 bases, J lost 8 bases, and 12 bases stayed unmatched. The length of the CDR3 is 15 residues. The CDR3 bases are TGTGCCAGCAGCATTGGGGGACAGGGTGTCCGCGGCTACACCTTC. Protein: CASSIGGQGVRGYTF.